Below are 28 T cell receptor beta chains sequenced from a single sample in a study of T cells after yellow fever vaccination. Using its own MiXCR run on the 5' RACE reads, TCRdb lists one record per CDR3 protein. In the table there are about 550,000 distinct CDR3 sequences, about 19% of which are singletons. The sequenced sample was PBMCs, obtained 15 days after the yellow fever booster vaccination. Every receptor here comes from a man in his thirties or forties who received the YFV17D yellow fever vaccine.

V and J are TRBV6-5 and TRBJ1-1; unclear D gene. The V gene lost 0 bases and the J gene lost 7 bases, with 15 bases spanning the gap. This CDR3 is built from 15 residues. CDR1 MNHEY and CDR2 SVGAGI come from the germline V gene. The CDR3 spells CASSYSGKSGNEAFF. For the CDR3, the DNA is TGTGCCAGCAGTTACTCCGGGAAAAGTGGGAATGAAGCTTTCTTT.

This chain links TRBV12-3 or TRBV12-4 with TRBJ2-1; D unresolved. The CDR3 totals 12 residues. Trimming removed 5 bases at V and 9 bases at J, with 11 bases between. The CDR3 coding sequence is TGTGCCAGCAGTCAAGGACCCGGTGAGCAGTTCTTC. Protein product: CASSQGPGEQFF.

This clonotype was recorded a few times. The chain links TRBV5-1 to TRBJ2-3, with 8 nucleotides matching TRBD1. Germline values: CDR1 SGHRS, CDR2 YFSETQ. Germline trimming cut 4 bases from V and 6 bases from J; bases unmatched to any gene: 13. The CDR3 runs 16 residues. CDR3 DNA: TGCGCCAGCAGCACTTCTGGAGACAGGGGTTTCGATACGCAGTATTTT. It translates to CASSTSGDRGFDTQYF.

The rearrangement joins TRBV20-1 to TRBJ2-7; 11 nucleotides agree with TRBD2. The CDR3 is 13 amino acids. CDR1 and CDR2 from the germline V gene are DFQATT and SNEGSKA (reference sequence). V lost 6 bases and J lost 1; bases outside the gene matches: 2. The CDR3 is CSATSGASYEQYF. Here the CDR3 DNA reads TGCAGTGCGACTAGCGGGGCTTCCTACGAGCAGTACTTC.

The chain employs TRBV28 and TRBJ2-7; 7 bases map to TRBD1. The CDR3 spans 15 residues. The junction had 8 bases not matched to a gene; V was cut back by 4 bases and J by 2 bases. Looked up from germline, CDR1 is MDHEN and CDR2 is SYDVKM. DNA for the CDR3: TGTGCCAGCAGTTCCCCGACAGGGTTGGCCTACGAGCAGTACTTC. Encoded protein: CASSSPTGLAYEQYF.

The chain employs TRBV18 and TRBJ2-5, with D possibly TRBD1 on 5 matching bases. The CDR3 runs 14 residues. Deletions cut 4 bases from V and 1 base from J, with 10 bases between. Per the germline V gene, CDR1 is KGHSH and CDR2 is LQKENI. CDR3 protein: CASSLGHAQETQYF. CDR3 DNA: TGTGCCAGCTCACTAGGACATGCCCAAGAGACCCAGTACTTC.

The genes are TRBV7-9 and TRBJ2-1; D is perhaps TRBD1 or TRBD2 (5 bases each). Trimming pared 6 bases from V and 8 bases from J, leaving 20 bases between. Germline V gives CDR1 SEHNR, CDR2 FQNEAQ (reference sequence). CDR3 size: 15 residues. CDR3 sequence: CASSQGGTPGHEQFF. The CDR3 nucleotides are TGTGCCAGCAGTCAGGGTGGCACCCCGGGGCATGAGCAGTTCTTC.

This chain connects TRBV6-2 or TRBV6-3 to TRBJ2-2; D remains ambiguous. The CDR3 covers 14 residues. V was clipped by 6 bases and J by 3 bases, with 11 bases between them. Germline values: CDR1 MNHEY, CDR2 SVGEGT. The chain's CDR3 is CASRLDGYTGELFF. CDR3 in DNA: TGTGCCAGCAGATTAGACGGCTACACCGGGGAGCTGTTTTTT.

This clonotype was counted a few times. The chain carries TRBV18 and TRBJ1-3, with D unresolved. Between the trimmed V and J ends, which lost 2 bases and 1 base, there was a span of 9 bases. CDR3 length: 15 residues. Germline V CDR1 and CDR2: KGHSH, LQKENI. The CDR3 loop is CASSPSIASGNTIYF. CDR3 nucleotide sequence: TGTGCCAGCTCACCATCTATTGCTTCTGGAAACACCATATATTTT. The full variable domain, with the rest looked up from reference TRBV18 and TRBJ1-3, is NAGVMQNPRHLVRRRGQEARLRCSPMKGHSHVYWYRQLPEEGLKFMVYLQKENIIDESGMPKERFSAEFPKEGPSILRIQQVVRGDSAAYFCASSPSIASGNTIYFGEGSWLTVV.

This clonotype has just a few counts. V and J are TRBV7-9 and TRBJ2-5; D is unclear. The CDR3 contains 15 residues. The germline V gene has CDR1 SEHNR and CDR2 FQNEAQ (reference sequence). Trimming removed 1 base from V and 0 bases from J, with 9 bases in between. The CDR3 loop is CASSLGWADQETQYF. CDR3 sequence (DNA): TGTGCCAGCAGCTTAGGTTGGGCTGACCAAGAGACCCAGTACTTC.

The rearrangement uses TRBV7-2 and TRBJ2-7, with D possibly matching TRBD2 (6 bases). V was shortened by 1 base and J by 3 bases, with 10 bases between the two germline ends. This CDR3 is built from 14 residues. Looked up from germline, CDR1 is SGHTA and CDR2 is FQGNSA. The CDR3: CASSLGTAGYEQYF. CDR3 nucleotides: TGTGCCAGCAGCTTAGGAACAGCGGGCTACGAGCAGTACTTC.

The chain employs TRBV4-2 and TRBJ2-3; 9 positions agree with TRBD2. With 1 base clipped from V and 3 bases from J, the junction kept 11 bases outside the gene matches. CDR1 is LGHNA, CDR2 YNFKEQ, per germline. The CDR3 is 18 residues long. CDR3 sequence reads: CASSQVGMTSGQTDTQYF. DNA of the CDR3: TGTGCCAGCAGCCAAGTCGGAATGACTAGCGGCCAAACAGATACGCAGTATTTT.

This clonotype was counted only a few times. The CDR3 sequence is CSVHSGRGGYGYTF. CDR3 nucleotide sequence: TGCAGCGTTCATTCGGGCCGAGGAGGGTATGGCTACACCTTC. The V gene is TRBV29-1, the J gene TRBJ1-2, with D unclear. With 5 bases removed from V and 5 bases from J, the gap between germline ends came to 18 bases. The CDR3 runs 14 residues. Germline V gene data show CDR1 as SQVTM and CDR2 as ANQGSEA. The entire variable domain, with the rest obtained from reference TRBV29-1 and TRBJ1-2, is as follows: SAVISQKPSRDICQRGTSLTIQCQVDSQVTMMFWYRQQPGQSLTLIATANQGSEATYESGFVIDKFPISRPNLTFSTLTVSNMSPEDSSIYLCSVHSGRGGYGYTFGSGTRLTVV.

V usage is TRBV12-3 or TRBV12-4 and J usage is TRBJ1-5; possibly TRBD1 for D (5 bases). This CDR3 has 15 residues. V was pared by 6 bases and J by 0 bases, with 12 bases between. The CDR3 DNA reads as TGTGCCAGCAGCCGACGGGACTTTAGCAATCAGCCCCAGCATTTT. Translation: CASSRRDFSNQPQHF.

This clonotype turned up a few times. The chain links TRBV28 to TRBJ1-1; the D is unclear. The CDR3 has 13 amino acids. The V and J ends lost 4 bases and 2 bases respectively, with 8 bases between them. Germline values: CDR1 MDHEN, CDR2 SYDVKM. CDR3 region: CASSSQHNTEAFF. The CDR3 DNA reads TGTGCCAGCAGTTCGCAACATAACACTGAAGCTTTCTTT.

A note on this clonotype: Mismatch with germline at one junction end may stem from a read error. The chain combines TRBV5-5 with TRBJ1-2, with no clear D. The CDR3 is 13 residues long. Germline V CDR1 and CDR2: SGHKS, YYEKEE (reference sequence). Written as DNA, the CDR3 is TGTGCCAGCAGCTTGGATGGTGGGTTCGGCTACCCCTTC. It encodes CASSLDGGFGYPF.

This clonotype occurred a few times. The chain combines TRBV7-2 with TRBJ2-3; no clear D. V was shortened by 5 bases and J by 3 bases, with 15 bases between the two germline ends. This CDR3 is 15 amino acids long. Per germline, CDR1 SGHTA and CDR2 FQGNSA. CDR3 loop: CASSPTGAPTDTQYF. In DNA form, the CDR3 reads TGTGCCAGCAGCCCCACCGGCGCGCCAACAGATACGCAGTATTTT.

This chain uses TRBV10-3 with TRBJ2-1, with D hard to call. The CDR3 loop spans 13 amino acids. With 4 bases removed from V and 7 bases from J, the gap between germline ends came to 11 bases. Germline lookup yields CDR1 ENHRY and CDR2 SYGVKD. The DNA for the CDR3 is TGTGCCATCAGTGTAGAAGCGAGAAATGAGCAGTTCTTC. This codes for CAISVEARNEQFF.

This clonotype was recorded a few times. The CDR3 nucleotides are TGTGCCAGCAGTTTTGGGGTTCGGAATTCACCCCTCCACTTT. Its translation: CASSFGVRNSPLHF. The gene calls are TRBV12-3 or TRBV12-4 and TRBJ1-6; D is undetermined. V was cut by 3 bases and J by 7 bases, with 10 bases left in between. The CDR3 is made up of 14 amino acids.

The rearrangement links TRBV5-1 to TRBJ1-6; 7 bases map to TRBD1. V lost 4 bases to trimming and J lost 6 bases; unmatched junction nucleotides: 7. The germline V gene has CDR1 SGHRS and CDR2 YFSETQ. The length of the CDR3 is 15 residues. The chain's CDR3 is CASSTPGQSNSPLHF. The CDR3 DNA is TGCGCCAGCAGCACACCGGGACAGAGTAATTCACCCCTCCACTTT.

J is TRBJ2-7 and V is TRBV7-2; D might be TRBD1 (6 bases). CDR1 and CDR2 from the germline V gene are SGHTA and FQGNSA. The V gene lost 0 bases and the J gene lost 1 base, with 13 bases spanning the gap. The CDR3 extends over 16 amino acids. In DNA, the CDR3 is TGTGCCAGCAGCTTAGCGGGGGCACTTACTTCCTACGAGCAGTACTTC. Protein product: CASSLAGALTSYEQYF. The full variable domain, its missing parts supplied by reference TRBV7-2 and TRBJ2-7, is GAGVSQSPSNKVTEKGKDVELRCDPISGHTALYWYRQSLGQGLEFLIYFQGNSAPDKSGLPSDRFSAERTGGSVSTLTIQRTQQEDSAVYLCASSLAGALTSYEQYFGPGTRLTVT.

This rearrangement joins TRBV29-1 to TRBJ1-2; D is unresolved. CDR1 is SQVTM and CDR2 is ANQGSEA in the germline V gene. V shed 6 bases and J shed 7 bases, with 33 bases lying between them. There are 18 residues in the CDR3. The CDR3 nucleotides read TGCAGCGTCGAGGGTGAACTTGCCCCCTCGGGTCATTATGGTGGCTACACCTTC. This gives the protein CSVEGELAPSGHYGGYTF. The full variable domain, with the rest looked up from reference TRBV29-1 and TRBJ1-2, is SAVISQKPSRDICQRGTSLTIQCQVDSQVTMMFWYRQQPGQSLTLIATANQGSEATYESGFVIDKFPISRPNLTFSTLTVSNMSPEDSSIYLCSVEGELAPSGHYGGYTFGSGTRLTVV.

The chain is built from TRBV6-2 or TRBV6-3 and TRBJ1-4; D remains unclear. The germline V gene has CDR1 MNHEY and CDR2 SVGEGT. The CDR3 sequence is 14 residues long. The ends were cut back, 5 bases at V and 3 bases at J, with 10 bases in the middle. The CDR3 nucleotides are TGTGCCAGCAGTCGAGATGCAGCTAATGAAAAACTGTTTTTT. This translates into CASSRDAANEKLFF.

This clonotype was recorded a few times. The gene calls are TRBV12-3 or TRBV12-4 and TRBJ2-7; D call uncertain. Trimming removed 5 bases at V and 4 bases at J, with 6 bases between. CDR3 length: 11 amino acids. DNA of the CDR3: TGTGCCAGCAGTGCCTGGTACGAGCAGTACTTC. Translated: CASSAWYEQYF.

This clonotype was counted many times. This chain connects TRBV7-6 to TRBJ2-3; D call uncertain. The germline V gene has CDR1 SGHVS and CDR2 FNYEAQ. There are 14 residues in the CDR3. Trimming removed 5 bases from V and 4 bases from J, with 13 bases in between. The CDR3 sequence: CASSQVGLPDTQYF. In nucleotides, the CDR3 is TGTGCCAGCAGCCAAGTTGGGTTACCAGATACGCAGTATTTT.

The CDR3 DNA sequence: TGCAGTGCTAGAGCCTCAGGGGCAGTCCATTTGCCCCTCCACTTT. This encodes CSARASGAVHLPLHF. V and J are TRBV20-1 and TRBJ1-6, with a tentative D call TRBD1 (6 bases). This CDR3 is built from 15 residues. The ends were cut back, 1 base at V and 13 bases at J, with 20 bases in the middle. Germline values: CDR1 DFQATT, CDR2 SNEGSKA (reference sequence).

Details on this clonotype: Here the CDR3 omits its conserved ending phenylalanine or tryptophan, so a read error is the likely source. The CDR3: CASSYGLAGRNIQYS. The CDR3, as DNA: TGTGCCAGCAGTTACGGACTAGCGGGCAGGAACATTCAGTACTCC. The chain links TRBV6-5 to TRBJ2-4; 11 bases map to TRBD2. The junction had 4 bases not matched to a gene; V was cut back by 2 bases and J by 7 bases. The length of the CDR3 is 15 residues. Germline V lookup: CDR1 MNHEY, CDR2 SVGAGI.

The chain recombines TRBV5-1 with TRBJ2-3; D is unclear. Germline CDR1 and CDR2: SGHRS and YFSETQ. The CDR3 totals 16 residues. Between the trimmed V and J ends, which lost 1 base and 0 bases, there was a span of 12 bases. The CDR3 here is CASSLSSSKSTDTQYF. The DNA for the CDR3 is TGCGCCAGCAGCTTGTCGTCTAGTAAGAGCACAGATACGCAGTATTTT.